These T cell receptor beta chains were read from a single sample in a study of tumor-infiltrating lymphocytes in primary liver carcinoma. TCRdb reanalysed the multiplex PCR reads using MiXCR and keeps one entry per CDR3 protein. The data show 250,000 to 350,000 distinct CDR3 sequences, 50% to 60% seen once. The material sequenced was peripheral blood. All receptors derive from a woman younger than 45 with primary liver carcinoma and hepatitis B virus infection. The conserved cysteine and the conserved F or W are not part of the CDR3 here. A D gene is named only where the DNA matches it firmly.

TRBD1	TRBV12-5	TRBJ2-1	ASDMTGTGGQF
TRBD1	TRBV5-4	TRBJ1-2	ASSRTGGAAGYT
-	TRBV11-2	TRBJ2-1	ASSSARGAYNEQF
TRBD2	TRBV29-1	TRBJ2-3	SASRASGSRSDTQY
-	TRBV6-1	TRBJ2-3	ASSPLGRAWGDTQY
-	TRBV6-2/TRBV6-3	TRBJ2-2	ASSNSAGELL
-	TRBV6-2/TRBV6-3	TRBJ2-1	ASMEDSSYNGQF
TRBD2	TRBV30	TRBJ2-1	AWSASGRRIEQF
-	TRBV6-7	TRBJ2-4	VSSYSSTEAPARARNIQY
-	TRBV29-1	TRBJ1-1	SVGGGAF
TRBD1	TRBV6-1	TRBJ1-6	ASNSGQGGSPLH
-	TRBV28	TRBJ1-1	ASRGSVVNTEAF
-	TRBV29-1	TRBJ1-5	SVGEGDNQPQH
-	TRBV5-5	TRBJ1-1	ASNPKTRTEAF
TRBD2	TRBV5-6	TRBJ2-5	ASSSIAGVGETQY
-	TRBV6-2/TRBV6-3	TRBJ2-2	ASRPSGSGELF
-	TRBV11-2	TRBJ2-1	ASSPIVGVYYEQF
-	TRBV10-1	TRBJ2-7	ASSELDSPDEQY
-	TRBV6-1	TRBJ1-2	ASSEGTLLGYA
-	TRBV28	TRBJ2-7	ASSPSGTELYEQY
-	TRBV4-3	TRBJ2-5	ASSLRTNGEAQY
-	TRBV5-1	TRBJ2-7	ASSADAGQPYEQY
-	TRBV6-1	-	ASSARVGYEKPQY
-	TRBV11-2	TRBJ2-1	ASNSNLRAYNELF
-	TRBV28	TRBJ1-5	ASSFPGLGNQPQH
-	TRBV6-1	TRBJ2-2	ASSEFNTGELF
-	TRBV4-2	TRBJ2-1	ASSQDRSRRAANEQF
-	TRBV6-2/TRBV6-3	TRBJ2-5	ASSYGTYQETQY